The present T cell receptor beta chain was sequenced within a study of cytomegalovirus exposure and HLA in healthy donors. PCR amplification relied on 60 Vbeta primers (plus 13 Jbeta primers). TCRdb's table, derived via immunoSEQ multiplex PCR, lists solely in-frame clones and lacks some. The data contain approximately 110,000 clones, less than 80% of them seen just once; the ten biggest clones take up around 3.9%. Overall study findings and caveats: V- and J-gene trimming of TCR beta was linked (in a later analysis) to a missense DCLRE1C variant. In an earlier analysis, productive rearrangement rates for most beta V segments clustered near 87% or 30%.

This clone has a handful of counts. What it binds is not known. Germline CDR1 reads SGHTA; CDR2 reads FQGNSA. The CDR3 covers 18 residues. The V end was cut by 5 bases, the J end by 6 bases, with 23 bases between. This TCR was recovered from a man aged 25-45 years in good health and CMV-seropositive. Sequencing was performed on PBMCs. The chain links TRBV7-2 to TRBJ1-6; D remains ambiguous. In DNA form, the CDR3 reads TGTGCCAGCAGCCCCGCCGATTATTGGGGAGTTGGTAATTCACCCCTCCACTTT. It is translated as CASSPADYWGVGNSPLHF.